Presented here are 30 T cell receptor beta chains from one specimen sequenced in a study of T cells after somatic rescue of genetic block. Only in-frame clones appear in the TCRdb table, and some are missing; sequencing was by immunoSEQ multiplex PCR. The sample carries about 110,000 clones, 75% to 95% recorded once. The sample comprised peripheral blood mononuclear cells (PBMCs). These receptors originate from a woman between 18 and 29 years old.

CDR3 protein: CSVVTGGGGNEQFF. The CDR3 nucleotides read TGCAGCGTTGTTACGGGGGGCGGTGGAAATGAGCAGTTCTTC. V and J are TRBV29-1 and TRBJ2-1; TRBD2 might be the D (7 bases). Germline CDR1 is SQVTM and CDR2 is ANQGSEA. The V gene lost 4 bases and the J gene lost 7 bases, with 17 bases spanning the gap. CDR3 length: 14 residues.

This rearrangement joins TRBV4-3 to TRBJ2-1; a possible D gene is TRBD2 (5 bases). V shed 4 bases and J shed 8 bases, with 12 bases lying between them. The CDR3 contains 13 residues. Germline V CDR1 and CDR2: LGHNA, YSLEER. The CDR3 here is CASSPEGLDEQFF. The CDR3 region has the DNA TGCGCCAGCAGCCCAGAGGGTCTCGATGAGCAGTTCTTC.

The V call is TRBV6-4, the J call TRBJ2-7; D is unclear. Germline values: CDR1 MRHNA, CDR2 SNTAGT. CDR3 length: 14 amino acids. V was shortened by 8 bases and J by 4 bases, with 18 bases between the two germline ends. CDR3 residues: CASGKGQTPYEQYF. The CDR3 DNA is TGTGCCAGCGGTAAAGGGCAGACACCTTACGAGCAGTACTTC.

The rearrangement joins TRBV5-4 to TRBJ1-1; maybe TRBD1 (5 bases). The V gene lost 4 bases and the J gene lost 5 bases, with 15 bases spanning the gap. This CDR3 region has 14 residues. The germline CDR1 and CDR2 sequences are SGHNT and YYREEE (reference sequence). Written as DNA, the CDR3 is TGTGCCAGCAGCCGGGTCCCGGGGGAAACTGAAGCTTTCTTT. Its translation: CASSRVPGETEAFF.

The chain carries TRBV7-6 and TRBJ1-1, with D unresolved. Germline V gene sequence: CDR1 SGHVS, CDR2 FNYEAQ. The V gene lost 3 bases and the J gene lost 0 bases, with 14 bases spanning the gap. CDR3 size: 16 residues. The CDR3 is CASSFGPEGMNTEAFF. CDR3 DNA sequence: TGTGCCAGCAGCTTTGGACCGGAAGGCATGAACACTGAAGCTTTCTTT.

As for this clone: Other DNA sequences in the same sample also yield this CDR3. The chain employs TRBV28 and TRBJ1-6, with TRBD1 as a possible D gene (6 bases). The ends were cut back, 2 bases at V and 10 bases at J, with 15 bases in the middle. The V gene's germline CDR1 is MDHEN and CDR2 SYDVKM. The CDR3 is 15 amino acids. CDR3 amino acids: CASSLGGGGGSPLHF. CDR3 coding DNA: TGTGCCAGCAGTTTAGGGGGGGGAGGGGGGTCACCCCTCCACTTT.

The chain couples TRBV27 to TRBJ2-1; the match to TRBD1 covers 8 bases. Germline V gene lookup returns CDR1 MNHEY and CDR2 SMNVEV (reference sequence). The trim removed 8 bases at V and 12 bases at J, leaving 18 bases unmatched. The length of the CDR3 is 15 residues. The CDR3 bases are TGTGCCAGCCGTCTGAATAGATTAACCGGGACAGGGCAGTTCTTC. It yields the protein CASRLNRLTGTGQFF.

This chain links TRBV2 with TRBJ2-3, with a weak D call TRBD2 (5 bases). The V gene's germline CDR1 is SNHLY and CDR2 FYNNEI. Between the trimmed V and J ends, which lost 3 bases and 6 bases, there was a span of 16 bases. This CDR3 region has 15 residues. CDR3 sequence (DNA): TGTGCCAGCAGTGAGGGAGAGACGCCGGATGATACGCAGTATTTT. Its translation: CASSEGETPDDTQYF.

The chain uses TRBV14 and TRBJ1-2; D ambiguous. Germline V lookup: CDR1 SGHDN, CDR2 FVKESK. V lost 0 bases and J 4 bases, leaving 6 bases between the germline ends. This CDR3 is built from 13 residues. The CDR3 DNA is TGTGCCAGCAGCCAAGACACGGTCTATGGCTACACCTTC. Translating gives CASSQDTVYGYTF. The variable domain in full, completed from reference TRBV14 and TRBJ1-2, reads EAGVTQFPSHSVIEKGQTVTLRCDPISGHDNLYWYRRVMGKEIKFLLHFVKESKQDESGMPNNRFLAERTGGTYSTLKVQPAELEDSGVYFCASSQDTVYGYTFGSGTRLTVV.

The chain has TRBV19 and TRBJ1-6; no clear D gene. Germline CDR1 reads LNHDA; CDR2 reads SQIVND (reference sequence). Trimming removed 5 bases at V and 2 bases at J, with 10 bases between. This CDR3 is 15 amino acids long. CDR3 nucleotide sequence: TGTGCCAGTAGTGCTTCAGGAGCCTATAATTCACCCCTCCACTTT. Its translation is CASSASGAYNSPLHF.

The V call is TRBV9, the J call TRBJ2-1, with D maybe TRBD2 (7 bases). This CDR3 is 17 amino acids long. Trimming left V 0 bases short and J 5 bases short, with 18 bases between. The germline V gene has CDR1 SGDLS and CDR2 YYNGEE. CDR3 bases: TGTGCCAGCAGCGTAGCTGGCGGCGGGGGCCTTAACAATGAGCAGTTCTTC. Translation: CASSVAGGGGLNNEQFF.

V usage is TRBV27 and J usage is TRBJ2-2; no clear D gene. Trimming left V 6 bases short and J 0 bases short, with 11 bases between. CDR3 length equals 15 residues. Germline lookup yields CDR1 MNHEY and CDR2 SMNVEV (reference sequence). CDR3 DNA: TGTGCCAGCAGCCGCTCTACGGCGAACACCGGGGAGCTGTTTTTT. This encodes CASSRSTANTGELFF.

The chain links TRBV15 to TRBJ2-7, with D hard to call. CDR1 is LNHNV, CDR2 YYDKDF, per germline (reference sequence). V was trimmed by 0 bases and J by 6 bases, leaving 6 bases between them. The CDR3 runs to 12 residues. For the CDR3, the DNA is TGTGCCACCAGCAGAGATATGGTCGAGCAGTACTTC. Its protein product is CATSRDMVEQYF.

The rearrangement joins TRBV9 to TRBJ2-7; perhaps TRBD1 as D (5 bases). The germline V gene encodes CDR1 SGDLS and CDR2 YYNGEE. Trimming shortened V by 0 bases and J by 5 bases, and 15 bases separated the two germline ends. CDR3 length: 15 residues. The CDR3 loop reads CASSVDGSGFDEQYF. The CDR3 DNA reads TGTGCCAGCAGCGTAGATGGTTCAGGGTTTGACGAGCAGTACTTC.

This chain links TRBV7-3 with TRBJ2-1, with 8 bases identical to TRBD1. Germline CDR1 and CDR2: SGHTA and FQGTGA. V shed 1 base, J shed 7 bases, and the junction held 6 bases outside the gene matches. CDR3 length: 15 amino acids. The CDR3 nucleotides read TGTGCCAGCAGCTTAAGGTCAGGGGGCGAGAATGAGCAGTTCTTC. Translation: CASSLRSGGENEQFF.

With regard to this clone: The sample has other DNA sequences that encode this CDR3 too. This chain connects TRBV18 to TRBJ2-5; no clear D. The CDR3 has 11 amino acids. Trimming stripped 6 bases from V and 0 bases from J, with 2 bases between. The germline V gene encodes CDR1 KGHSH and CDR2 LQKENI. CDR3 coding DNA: TGTGCCAGCTCCAACCAAGAGACCCAGTACTTC. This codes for CASSNQETQYF.

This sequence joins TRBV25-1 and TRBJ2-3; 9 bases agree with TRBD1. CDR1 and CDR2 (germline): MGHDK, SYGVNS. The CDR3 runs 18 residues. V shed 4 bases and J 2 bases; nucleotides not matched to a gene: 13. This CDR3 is CASSGNRGTGFITDTQYF. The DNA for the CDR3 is TGTGCCAGCAGTGGAAATCGGGGGACAGGGTTTATCACAGATACGCAGTATTTT.

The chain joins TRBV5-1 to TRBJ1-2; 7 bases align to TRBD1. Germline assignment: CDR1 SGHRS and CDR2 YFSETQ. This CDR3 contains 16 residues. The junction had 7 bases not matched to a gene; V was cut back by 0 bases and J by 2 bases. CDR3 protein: CASSLGGTALNYGYTF. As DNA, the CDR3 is TGCGCCAGCAGCTTGGGCGGGACAGCGTTAAACTATGGCTACACCTTC.

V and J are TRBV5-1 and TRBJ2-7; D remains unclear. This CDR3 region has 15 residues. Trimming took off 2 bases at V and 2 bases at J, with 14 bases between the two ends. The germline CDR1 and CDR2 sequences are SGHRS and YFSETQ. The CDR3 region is CASSLNIGSTYEQYF. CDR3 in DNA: TGCGCCAGCAGCTTAAATATTGGCTCTACCTACGAGCAGTACTTC.

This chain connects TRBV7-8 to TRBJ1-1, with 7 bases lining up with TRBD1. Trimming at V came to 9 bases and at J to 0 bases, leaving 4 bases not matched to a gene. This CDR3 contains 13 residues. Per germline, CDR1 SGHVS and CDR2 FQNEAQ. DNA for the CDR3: TGTGCCAGTGGCGACAGGGTGAACACTGAAGCTTTCTTT. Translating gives CASGDRVNTEAFF.

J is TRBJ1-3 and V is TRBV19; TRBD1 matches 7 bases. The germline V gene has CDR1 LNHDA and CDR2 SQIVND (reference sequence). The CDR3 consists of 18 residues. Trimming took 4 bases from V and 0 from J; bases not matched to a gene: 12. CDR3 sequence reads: CASSTRDSRLYSGNTIYF. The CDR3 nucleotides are TGTGCCAGTAGTACACGGGACAGTCGATTATACTCTGGAAACACCATATATTTT. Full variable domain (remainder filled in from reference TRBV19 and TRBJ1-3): DGGITQSPKYLFRKEGQNVTLSCEQNLNHDAMYWYRQDPGQGLRLIYYSQIVNDFQKGDIAEGYSVSREKKESFPLTVTSAQKNPTAFYLCASSTRDSRLYSGNTIYFGEGSWLTVV.

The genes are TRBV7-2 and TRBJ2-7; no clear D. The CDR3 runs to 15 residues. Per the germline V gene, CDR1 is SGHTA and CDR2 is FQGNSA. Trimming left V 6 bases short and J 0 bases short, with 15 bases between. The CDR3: CASSSAQASSYEQYF. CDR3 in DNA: TGTGCCAGCAGTTCAGCCCAGGCTAGCTCCTACGAGCAGTACTTC.

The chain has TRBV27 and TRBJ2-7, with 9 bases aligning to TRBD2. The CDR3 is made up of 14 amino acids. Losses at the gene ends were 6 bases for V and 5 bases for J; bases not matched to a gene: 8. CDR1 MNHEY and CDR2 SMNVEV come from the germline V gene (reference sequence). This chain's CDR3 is CASRRGGIYNEQYF. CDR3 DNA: TGTGCCAGCAGGCGGGGGGGCATCTACAACGAGCAGTACTTC.

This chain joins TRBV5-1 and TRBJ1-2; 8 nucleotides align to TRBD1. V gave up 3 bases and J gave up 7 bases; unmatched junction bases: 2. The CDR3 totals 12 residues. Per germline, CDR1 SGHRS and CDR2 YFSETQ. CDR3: CASSSDRGGYTF. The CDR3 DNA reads TGCGCCAGCAGCTCCGACAGGGGTGGCTACACCTTC.

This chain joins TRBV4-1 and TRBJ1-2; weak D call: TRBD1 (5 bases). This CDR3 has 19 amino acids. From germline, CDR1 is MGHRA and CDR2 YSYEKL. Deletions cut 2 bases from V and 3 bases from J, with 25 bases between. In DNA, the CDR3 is TGCGCCAGCAGCCAACGAACTGGAGGGACGTTTGAGGAAGACTATGGCTACACCTTC. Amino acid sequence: CASSQRTGGTFEEDYGYTF.

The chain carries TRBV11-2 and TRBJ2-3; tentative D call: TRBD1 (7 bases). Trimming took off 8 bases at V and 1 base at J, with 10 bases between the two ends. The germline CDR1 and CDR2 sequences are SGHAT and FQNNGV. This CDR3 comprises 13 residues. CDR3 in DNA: TGTGCCAGCGTCAGGGGGGGCACAGATACGCAGTATTTT. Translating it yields CASVRGGTDTQYF.

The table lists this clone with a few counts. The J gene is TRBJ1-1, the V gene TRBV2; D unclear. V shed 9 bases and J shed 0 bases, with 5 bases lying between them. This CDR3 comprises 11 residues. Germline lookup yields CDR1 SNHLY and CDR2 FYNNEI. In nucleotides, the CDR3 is TGTGCCAGAGGAATGAACACTGAAGCTTTCTTT. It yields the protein CARGMNTEAFF.

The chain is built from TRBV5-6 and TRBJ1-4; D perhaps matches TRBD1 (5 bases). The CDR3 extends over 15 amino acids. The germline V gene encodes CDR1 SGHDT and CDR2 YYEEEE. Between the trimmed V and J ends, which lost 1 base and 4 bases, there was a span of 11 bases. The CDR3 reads CASSLRQLGNEKLFF. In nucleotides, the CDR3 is TGTGCCAGCAGCTTGAGACAGTTGGGTAATGAAAAACTGTTTTTT.

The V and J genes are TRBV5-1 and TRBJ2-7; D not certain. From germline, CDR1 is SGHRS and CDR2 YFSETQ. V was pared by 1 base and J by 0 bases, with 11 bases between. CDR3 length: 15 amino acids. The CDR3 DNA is TGCGCCAGCAGCTTGACAGAAGCCTTCTCCTACGAGCAGTACTTC. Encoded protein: CASSLTEAFSYEQYF.

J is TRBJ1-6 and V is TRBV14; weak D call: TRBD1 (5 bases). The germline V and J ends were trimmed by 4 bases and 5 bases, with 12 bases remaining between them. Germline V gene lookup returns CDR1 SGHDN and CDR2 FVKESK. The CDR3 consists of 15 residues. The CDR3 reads CASSPGPGDNSPLHF. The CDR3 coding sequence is TGTGCCAGCAGCCCAGGCCCGGGGGATAATTCACCCCTCCACTTT.